What follows are 25 T cell receptor beta chains derived from one specimen sequenced in a study of naive and memory T cell subsets. An oligonucleotide containing a UMI was ligated to the 3' end of TCR cDNA. Four PCR rounds used nested alpha and beta constant region primers plus the SP2 primer. Each CDR3 protein is one row after TCRdb ran MiXCR on the 5' RACE reads. The table has about 60,000 distinct CDR3 sequences, 8% seen once. The receptors originated from a female donor in good health.

This chain joins TRBV12-5 and TRBJ2-1; possible D gene TRBD1, 5 bases. Germline CDR1 reads LGHNT; CDR2 reads FRNRAP. This CDR3 is built from 18 residues. Trimming took off 0 bases at V and 0 bases at J, with 15 bases between the two ends. In DNA form, the CDR3 reads TGTGCTAGTGGTTTGGTACTTGGGGCGACCGCCTCCTACAATGAGCAGTTCTTC. This gives the protein CASGLVLGATASYNEQFF. The variable domain in full, with the rest retrieved from reference TRBV12-5 and TRBJ2-1, is DARVTQTPRHKVTEMGQEVTMRCQPILGHNTVFWYRQTMMQGLELLAYFRNRAPLDDSGMPKDRFSAEMPDATLATLKIQPSEPRDSAVYFCASGLVLGATASYNEQFFGPGTRLTVL.

Many counts were recorded for this clonotype. The chain carries TRBV7-2 and TRBJ1-2; 9 nucleotides align to TRBD1. V shed 5 bases and J 8 bases; nucleotides not matched to a gene: 6. Per the germline V gene, CDR1 is SGHTA and CDR2 is FQGNSA. The CDR3 is 13 residues long. DNA of the CDR3: TGTGCCAGCAGCCGACGGGACAGGGACGGCTACACCTTC. It encodes CASSRRDRDGYTF.

In the case of this clonotype: Relative to the germline gene, one junction end is altered; a read error may explain this. The chain couples TRBV11-3 to TRBJ1-6, with D unclear. The CDR3 length is 15 residues. CDR1 and CDR2 (germline): SGHNT, YENEEA. DNA for the CDR3: TGTGCCAGCAGCTTAGGGACGGGAAATAATTCAGCCCTCCACTTT. This sequence encodes CASSLGTGNNSALHF.

J is TRBJ1-1 and V is TRBV3-1; D possibly corresponds to TRBD1 (6 bases). Trimming shortened V by 1 base and J by 1 base, and 25 bases separated the two germline ends. The germline V gene has CDR1 LGHDT and CDR2 YNNKEL (reference sequence). This CDR3 spans 20 amino acids. CDR3 protein: CASSQGGGFGTGRPNTEAFF. The CDR3 bases are TGTGCCAGCAGCCAAGGCGGGGGCTTTGGAACAGGACGGCCGAACACTGAAGCTTTCTTT.

J is TRBJ2-3 and V is TRBV4-1, with D perhaps TRBD2 (5 bases). CDR3 size: 15 residues. Germline assignment: CDR1 MGHRA and CDR2 YSYEKL. The germline V and J ends were trimmed by 3 bases and 1 base, with 11 bases remaining between them. CDR3 sequence reads: CASSHAGLGTDTQYF. Here the CDR3 DNA reads TGCGCCAGCAGCCATGCTGGACTGGGCACAGATACGCAGTATTTT.

This clonotype has just a few counts. This chain links TRBV20-1 with TRBJ2-5, with 10 bases lining up with TRBD2. The ends lost 4 bases at V and 2 bases at J; junction bases unmatched: 10. The CDR3 runs 16 residues. Germline values: CDR1 DFQATT, CDR2 SNEGSKA (reference sequence). The CDR3, as DNA: TGCAGTGCTATGGGTACTAGCGGGGAAACTCAAGAGACCCAGTACTTC. The encoded protein is CSAMGTSGETQETQYF.

This clonotype has more than one count but fewer than ten. This chain uses TRBV7-9 with TRBJ1-6, with 10 bases aligning to TRBD1. The junction had 7 bases not matched to a gene; V was cut back by 6 bases and J by 8 bases. Per the germline V gene, CDR1 is SEHNR and CDR2 is FQNEAQ (reference sequence). The CDR3 contains 15 residues. This CDR3 reads CASRPRDRGHSPLHF. In DNA form, the CDR3 reads TGTGCCAGCAGGCCCCGGGACAGGGGTCATTCACCCCTCCACTTT.

This clonotype has only a few counts. V usage is TRBV2 and J usage is TRBJ2-2; a possible D gene is TRBD2 (5 bases). V lost 5 bases and J lost 0, with 13 bases in between. CDR1 is SNHLY, CDR2 FYNNEI, per germline. CDR3 size: 16 residues. In DNA, the CDR3 is TGTGCCAGCAGTCGCCCGGACGGGACGAACACCGGGGAGCTGTTTTTT. This sequence encodes CASSRPDGTNTGELFF.

This clonotype occurred many times. The chain uses TRBV11-2 and TRBJ2-1, with D possibly being TRBD2 (6 bases). V was cut by 3 bases and J by 5 bases, with 17 bases left in between. Germline V lookup: CDR1 SGHAT, CDR2 FQNNGV. This CDR3 contains 16 residues. CDR3: CASSLNSLAPNNEQFF. CDR3 in DNA: TGTGCCAGCAGCTTGAACTCGCTAGCGCCGAACAATGAGCAGTTCTTC.

This clonotype was recorded a few times. The chain links TRBV12-3 or TRBV12-4 to TRBJ2-3; a weak D match, TRBD1 (6 bases). This CDR3 contains 15 residues. V shed 6 bases and J shed 8 bases, with 21 bases lying between them. CDR3 sequence: CASSSLRQGIGTQYF. Here the CDR3 DNA reads TGTGCCAGCAGCTCCCTGAGGCAGGGGATAGGTACGCAGTATTTT.

Many counts were recorded for this clonotype. V usage is TRBV20-1 and J usage is TRBJ1-1; D ambiguous. Germline V gene lookup returns CDR1 DFQATT and CDR2 SNEGSKA (reference sequence). The CDR3 sequence is 14 residues long. The V end lost 0 bases, the J end lost 4 bases, and 12 bases lay between the germline ends. In DNA form, the CDR3 reads TGCAGTGCTAGAGACCCCGGACGGGGCACTGAAGCTTTCTTT. Residues: CSARDPGRGTEAFF.

This clonotype was seen at least ten times. The V gene is TRBV5-1, the J gene TRBJ2-6; the match to TRBD2 covers 7 bases. CDR1 is SGHRS, CDR2 YFSETQ, per germline. The CDR3 extends over 18 amino acids. Losses at the gene ends were 0 bases for V and 0 bases for J; bases not matched to a gene: 6. In nucleotides, the CDR3 is TGCGCCAGCAGCTTGGTTGGTAGCGGGTCCTCTGGGGCCAACGTCCTGACTTTC. Translating it yields CASSLVGSGSSGANVLTF.

At least ten counts were recorded for this clonotype. The chain is built from TRBV7-8 and TRBJ1-4, with no clear D. The CDR3 contains 16 residues. Germline CDR1 and CDR2: SGHVS and FQNEAQ. Trimming left V 5 bases short and J 6 bases short, with 19 bases between. CDR3 nucleotides: TGTGCCAGCAGCCACCTGGTTGGAAAAGCAGATGAAAAACTGTTTTTT. It codes for CASSHLVGKADEKLFF.

This clonotype showed up many times. The V call is TRBV28, the J call TRBJ2-1; D gene uncertain. Trimming stripped 2 bases from V and 8 bases from J, with 10 bases between. This CDR3 region has 13 residues. Germline values: CDR1 MDHEN, CDR2 SYDVKM. This CDR3 reads CASSLRMRDEQFF. The CDR3, as DNA: TGTGCCAGCAGTTTAAGAATGCGAGATGAGCAGTTCTTC.

The chain carries TRBV5-5 and TRBJ1-1; D is unclear. CDR3 length equals 14 residues. Germline V gene sequence: CDR1 SGHKS, CDR2 YYEKEE (reference sequence). Trimming cost V 2 bases and J 2 bases, with 10 bases left between them. The CDR3 DNA follows: TGTGCCAGCAGCTTTCAAGCGGATAACACTGAAGCTTTCTTT. Protein sequence: CASSFQADNTEAFF.

J is TRBJ1-2 and V is TRBV6-6; 7 bases match TRBD1. CDR1 and CDR2 from the germline V gene are MNHNY and SVGAGI (reference sequence). Germline trimming cut 3 bases from V and 0 bases from J; bases unmatched to any gene: 1. CDR3 size: 14 residues. The CDR3 reads CASSYDRANYGYTF. The CDR3 coding sequence is TGTGCCAGCAGTTATGACAGGGCTAACTATGGCTACACCTTC.

This clonotype turned up a few times. This chain joins TRBV20-1 and TRBJ2-7; no reliable D call. Germline CDR1 reads DFQATT; CDR2 reads SNEGSKA (reference sequence). This CDR3 is built from 13 residues. Trimming cost V 6 bases and J 7 bases, with 19 bases left between them. CDR3 in DNA: TGCAGTGCCCTCGGAGTAAATTTTCGAGAGCAGTACTTC. Protein product: CSALGVNFREQYF.

This clonotype was observed a handful of times. This chain connects TRBV5-6 to TRBJ1-5; D is perhaps TRBD1 (5 bases). This CDR3 spans 16 amino acids. Germline V CDR1 and CDR2: SGHDT, YYEEEE. V was shortened by 1 base and J by 3 bases, with 14 bases between the two germline ends. CDR3 sequence reads: CASSLFEGRVNQPQHF. The CDR3 coding sequence is TGTGCCAGCAGCTTGTTTGAAGGCAGGGTCAATCAGCCCCAGCATTTT.

The chain uses TRBV12-3 or TRBV12-4 and TRBJ2-5; possible D gene TRBD1, 6 bases. Deletions cut 5 bases from V and 5 bases from J, with 15 bases between. The CDR3 sequence is 14 residues long. CDR3: CASSPGQSGETQYF. The CDR3 DNA sequence: TGTGCCAGCAGTCCAGGACAGTCGGGGGAGACCCAGTACTTC.

This clonotype came up many times. This sequence joins TRBV4-2 and TRBJ1-2; maybe TRBD1 (6 bases). This CDR3 spans 18 amino acids. V dropped 4 bases and J dropped 5 bases, with 26 bases sitting between them. The germline gives CDR1 LGHNA, CDR2 YNFKEQ. The CDR3 here is CASSPERGRLQVVYGYTF. The CDR3 DNA reads as TGTGCCAGCAGCCCGGAACGGGGGCGCCTTCAAGTCGTATATGGCTACACCTTC.

The V call is TRBV2, the J call TRBJ1-1; D not certain. CDR3 length: 9 amino acids. Germline CDR1 SNHLY, CDR2 FYNNEI. Trimming took 8 bases from V and 4 from J, leaving 2 bases between them. This CDR3 reads CASATEAFF. Here the CDR3 DNA reads TGTGCCAGCGCCACTGAAGCTTTCTTT.

This clonotype was picked up a small number of times. The DNA of the CDR3 is TGTGCCAGCAGCTCCGGACAGAGAAACTATGGCTACACCTTC. Its protein product is CASSSGQRNYGYTF. The chain is built from TRBV5-4 and TRBJ1-2; maybe TRBD1 (6 bases). Germline CDR1 is SGHNT and CDR2 is YYREEE (reference sequence). V dropped 3 bases and J dropped 2 bases, with 11 bases sitting between them. This CDR3 region has 14 residues.

The V and J genes are TRBV3-1 and TRBJ2-1; D is perhaps TRBD2 (5 bases). Germline CDR1 is LGHDT and CDR2 is YNNKEL (reference sequence). The CDR3 runs to 14 residues. The germline V and J ends were trimmed by 3 bases and 4 bases, with 10 bases remaining between them. The CDR3 here is CASSQGASYNEQFF. The CDR3 nucleotides are TGTGCCAGCAGCCAGGGAGCTTCTTACAATGAGCAGTTCTTC.

This chain links TRBV19 with TRBJ2-7, with D perhaps assigned TRBD1 or TRBD2 (5 bases each). Trimming shortened V by 3 bases and J by 2 bases, and 11 bases separated the two germline ends. CDR1 and CDR2 (germline): LNHDA, SQIVND (reference sequence). The CDR3 totals 14 residues. The CDR3 nucleotides are TGTGCCAGTAGTATTGGGGGTGCCACCTACGAGCAGTACTTC. Amino acid sequence: CASSIGGATYEQYF.

V usage is TRBV15 and J usage is TRBJ1-4, with unresolved D. The germline gives CDR1 LNHNV, CDR2 YYDKDF (reference sequence). Trimming pared 0 bases from V and 3 bases from J, leaving 8 bases between. CDR3 length: 15 residues. The CDR3 region is CATSRETFANEKLFF. CDR3 nucleotides: TGTGCCACCAGCAGAGAGACATTTGCTAATGAAAAACTGTTTTTT.